This is a list of T cell receptor beta chains from one sample in a study of somatic mutations in cytotoxic T cells in rheumatoid arthritis. Sequencing was performed with immunoSEQ multiplex PCR; in TCRdb, only in-frame clones are kept and a portion is missing. The repertoire has some 30,000 clones, 70% to 90% of them found once; the top ten carry almost 9.5%. Source material: CD8+ T cells sorted from blood. The receptors originated from an adult with rheumatoid arthritis. The conserved cysteine and the conserved F or W are not part of the CDR3 here. A D gene is named only where the DNA matches it firmly.

length: 11; V: TRBV12-5; D: NA; CDR3: ASGYPVGDTQY
length: 13; V: TRBV15; D: TRBD2; CDR3: ATSRLAGEYNEQF
length: 12; V: TRBV27; D: TRBD1; CDR3: ASSLGTGSHEQY
length: 12; V: TRBV28; D: NA; CDR3: ASSPRVVNSPLH
length: 15; V: TRBV25-1; D: TRBD1; CDR3: ASSETNRGWSNQPQH
length: 14; V: TRBV28; D: NA; CDR3: ASSLEGLTSTDTQY
length: 12; V: TRBV27; D: NA; CDR3: ASSLSAGRETQY
length: 11; V: TRBV19; D: NA; CDR3: ASSIQWGHEQY
length: 15; V: TRBV4-1; D: TRBD1; CDR3: ASSPRTGLVTNEKLF
length: 12; V: TRBV4-1; D: NA; CDR3: ASSQKGGLQPQH
length: 11; V: TRBV6-5; D: NA; CDR3: ASSYVLGDEQF
length: 13; V: TRBV19; D: NA; CDR3: ASSIGPGGANVLT
length: 11; V: TRBV29-1; D: TRBD1; CDR3: SVERDRDSGYT
length: 13; V: TRBV19; D: NA; CDR3: ASSITGGPNEKLF
length: 15; V: TRBV4-1; D: TRBD2; CDR3: ASSQDVRGGVYNEQF
length: 12; V: TRBV13; D: TRBD1; CDR3: ASSSRTGSYEQY
length: 14; V: TRBV9; D: NA; CDR3: ASSPKYWGEADTQY
length: 12; V: TRBV14; D: TRBD1; CDR3: ASRTQGGGDEAF
length: 13; V: TRBV4-2; D: NA; CDR3: ASSQDADGNQPQH
length: 14; V: TRBV7-8; D: TRBD2; CDR3: ASSPRLAGVIPEQF
length: 14; V: TRBV4-1; D: NA; CDR3: ASSQDRALSGNTIY
length: 12; V: TRBV29-1; D: TRBD1; CDR3: SVLGQANTGELF
length: 16; V: TRBV28; D: NA; CDR3: ASSLPGHSRFSGNTIY
length: 11; V: TRBV6-5; D: NA; CDR3: ASSFQGSQPQH
length: 13; V: TRBV7-9; D: TRBD2; CDR3: ASSLVGLGNLEQF
length: 10; V: TRBV7-2; D: NA; CDR3: ASSLDSYGYT
length: 13; V: TRBV13; D: NA; CDR3: ASSLESNHPNEQF
length: 13; V: TRBV7-2; D: NA; CDR3: ASSFPGAPRNEQF
length: 16; V: TRBV4-3; D: NA; CDR3: ASSQVPPGTIDPDTQY
length: 11; V: TRBV30; D: TRBD1; CDR3: AWSLWDREKLF
length: 10; V: TRBV9; D: NA; CDR3: ASSKDIGELF
length: 12; V: TRBV7-9; D: TRBD2; CDR3: ASSSGGAGYEQY
length: 13; V: TRBV4-1; D: NA; CDR3: ASSQVTGLGETQY
length: 14; V: TRBV4-1; D: NA; CDR3: ASSLMGSGRDEKLF
length: 12; V: TRBV2; D: NA; CDR3: ASIGWGSGNTIY
length: 11; V: TRBV5-6; D: NA; CDR3: ASSLAGSEKLF
length: 10; V: TRBV7-9; D: NA; CDR3: ASSLERSPLH
length: 9; V: TRBV6-1; D: NA; CDR3: ASSQTGEQY
length: 14; V: TRBV4-1; D: NA; CDR3: ASSQLIGDDYYGYT
length: 9; V: TRBV7-9; D: NA; CDR3: ASDRTGELF
length: 14; V: TRBV29-1; D: TRBD1; CDR3: SVPSRDREREYGYT
length: 9; V: TRBV7-2; D: NA; CDR3: ASSLYYEQY
length: 11; V: TRBV9; D: NA; CDR3: ASSVAGGTEQY
length: 12; V: TRBV5-1; D: TRBD1; CDR3: ASSPGQGGYEQY
length: 15; V: TRBV29-1; D: NA; CDR3: SVEDGGPPGSTDTQY
length: 12; V: TRBV5-6; D: TRBD2; CDR3: ASSLTSGIYEQF
length: 11; V: TRBV9; D: TRBD1; CDR3: ASRDTGENGYT
length: 14; V: TRBV21-1; D: NA; CDR3: ASSKGSRAKEQPQH
length: 11; V: TRBV7-9; D: NA; CDR3: ASSAGTGNEQF
length: 14; V: TRBV4-1; D: NA; CDR3: ASSQSRTGNPYEQY
length: 14; V: TRBV9; D: TRBD2; CDR3: ASSVGLAGLNDEQY
length: 11; V: TRBV9; D: TRBD2; CDR3: ASSSGGQETQY
length: 12; V: TRBV29-1; D: TRBD2; CDR3: SVELAGEQETQY
length: 9; V: TRBV10-3; D: NA; CDR3: AIKVQETQY
length: 12; V: TRBV30; D: TRBD1; CDR3: AWSRQGAFYEQY
length: 17; V: TRBV7-9; D: TRBD2; CDR3: ASTNPRLAGAPFTDTQY
length: 13; V: TRBV11-1; D: TRBD2; CDR3: ASSSTSGMPSEQY
length: 16; V: TRBV4-2; D: TRBD2; CDR3: ASSQDWLAGRNTGELF
length: 12; V: TRBV2; D: NA; CDR3: ASIMGTSDEKLF